This T cell receptor (beta chain) emerged from a study of T-cell memory formation after mild COVID-19. Study context: There were largely donor-specific TCR clusters.

TCRdb fed the 5' RACE reads into MiXCR, producing one record per CDR3 protein. The table has approximately 390,000 distinct CDR3 sequences, about a sixth seen once. V dropped 5 bases and J dropped 2; count of bases not matched to a gene: 5. The CDR3 is made up of 14 amino acids. Sequenced sample: PBMCs or a T cell subset sorted from them (not recorded which). The TCR comes from a man younger than 30 who had mild COVID-19 (a few samples of this study predate the infection). Cell type and time point are not known. The chain uses TRBV12-3 or TRBV12-4 and TRBJ2-7, with 8 bases that match TRBD1. The CDR3 DNA reads TGTGCCAGCAGTGGACAGGGTGTAACCTACGAGCAGTACTTC. It specifies CASSGQGVTYEQYF.